These T cell receptor beta chains were read from a single sample in a study of blood T cell repertoires in COVID-19. Data came from immunoSEQ multiplex PCR; TCRdb stores just in-frame clones and leaves some out. The table lists more than 25,000 clones, 85% to 90% of them singletons. Sequenced material: peripheral blood. These TCRs come from a man older than 75 with acute or convalescent COVID-19. Both conserved end residues are part of each CDR3.

>TRBV7-2|TRBJ2-7
CASSLTGQGTYEQYF
>TRBV7-3|TRBJ2-5
CASSLRGGLASRETQYF
>TRBV10-3|TRBJ2-2
CAISGTSGGTGELFF
>TRBV7-7|TRBJ2-1
CASSLTSGVYNEQFF
>TRBV2|TRBJ1-2
CASSEDRANYGYTF
>TRBV7-2|TRBJ2-1
CASSYGGVLSYNEQFF
>TRBV7-9|TRBJ1-1
CASSLEGGGAENTEAFF
>TRBV6-5|TRBJ1-1
CASRSRGLNTEAFF
>TRBV18|TRBJ1-6
CASSLWDSYNSPLHF
>TRBV9|TRBJ2-1
CASSGLAGSEQFF
>TRBV5-1|TRBJ2-5
CASSLDAALTQETQYF
>TRBV11-2|TRBJ2-1
CASSRRGGRTYNEQFF
>TRBV7-9|TRBJ2-7
CASSFWTGGLSMEQYF
>TRBV5-1|TRBJ2-5
CASSRPATGETQYF
>TRBV6-1|TRBJ2-7
CASSAPGGWRSYEQYF
>TRBV19|TRBJ1-6
CASSIGTNSSPLHF
>TRBV9|TRBJ2-1
CASSGSRVNEQFF
>TRBV30|TRBJ2-3
CAWSEGLSTDTQYF
>TRBV5-1|TRBJ1-1
CASSLGAVGGNGEAFF
>TRBV5-1|TRBJ2-7
CASSRDRVSPYEQYF
>TRBV30|TRBJ2-5
CAWSQGTGGQETQYF
>TRBV14|TRBJ1-2
CASSAHLGQGVFGYTF
>TRBV6-4|TRBJ2-5
CASSALAGETQYF
>TRBV15|TRBJ2-3
CATSRESRDTDTQYF
>TRBV19|TRBJ2-3
CATRGQGPDTQYF
>TRBV28|TRBJ1-4
CASSYPGQPNEKLFF
>TRBV5-1|TRBJ1-1
CASSLEGGRENTEAFF
>TRBV7-9|TRBJ2-5
CASSLGGRETQYF
>TRBV4-1|TRBJ2-2
CASSHWGQGAGELFF
>TRBV19|TRBJ1-4
CASSIDVLAENEKLFF
>TRBV19|TRBJ2-5
CASSINREDRTQYF
>TRBV9|TRBJ2-7
CASSARVVSYEQYF
>TRBV20-1|TRBJ1-1
CSARAQGEAFF
>TRBV6-5|TRBJ1-3
CASSYGGFFGNTIYF
>TRBV3-1/TRBV3-2|TRBJ2-5
CASTERTSGVNSETQYF
>TRBV3-1/TRBV3-2|TRBJ1-1
CASSLSGGNTEAFF
>TRBV12-3/TRBV12-4|TRBJ1-4
CASSLDSSEKLFF
>TRBV10-1|TRBJ1-5
CAISQVSNQPQHF
>TRBV25-1|TRBJ1-2
CASSELGVTTNYGYTF
>TRBV24-1|TRBJ1-2
CATSDWTGEGYTF
>TRBV7-9|TRBJ1-2
CASSPGLLNYGYTF
>TRBV5-1|TRBJ1-2
CASSLGTGNQYGYTF
>TRBV19|TRBJ1-4
CASTLRGDEKLFF
>TRBV19|TRBJ1-2
CASSLQGTGYTF
>TRBV10-2|TRBJ2-3
CASSDLGGSTDTQYF
>TRBV28|TRBJ2-5
CASSTRQGPQETQYF
>TRBV18|TRBJ2-6
CASSRANSGANVLTF
>TRBV9|TRBJ1-2
CASSLTGVYGYTF
>TRBV27|TRBJ2-2
CASRLAGSGNTGELFF
>TRBV11-3|TRBJ2-3
CASSSVAGGRTDTQYF
>TRBV4-2|TRBJ1-4
CASSPAAATTNEKLFF
>TRBV12-3/TRBV12-4|TRBJ1-6
CASSRESNSPLHF
>TRBV28|TRBJ1-2
CASRGDQGLMGYYGYTF
>TRBV5-5|TRBJ2-3
CASSLRGYYIDTQYF